The 3 T cell receptor beta chains presented below share a single source sample, sequenced in a study of Ad26.COV2.S vaccination and SARS-CoV-2 variants. Produced via immunoSEQ multiplex PCR; TCRdb's table is partial and in-frame only. The table has about 350,000 clones, around 89% seen once; the top ten hold approximately 5%. Stated treatment: 15 to 20 received Ad26.COV2.S at low or high dose, single or two shots; about 5 received placebo; per-sample allocation not given. Material that was analyzed had been drawn on day 63 after the first vaccine or placebo injection. This specimen was peripheral blood, taken in a trial of Ad26.COV2.S vaccine versus placebo. The receptor set was obtained from a person aged 18-60 years who received the Ad26.COV2.S COVID-19 vaccine or a placebo.

The rearrangement links TRBV21-1 to TRBJ1-4; whether TRBD1, the table's D call, matches the DNA was not checked. TRBV21-1 is assigned pseudogene status. CDR3 length: 18 residues. CDR3 loop: CASSKQGVPERVNEKLFF. CDR3 DNA: TGTGCCAGCAGCAAACAGGGGGTTCCCGAAAGGGTAAATGAAAAACTGTTTTTT.

A word on this clone: A read error is possible here, since a much larger clone lies one base away. The V gene is TRBV2, the J gene TRBJ2-7; 9 positions match TRBD1. Germline values: CDR1 SNHLY, CDR2 FYNNEI. This CDR3 is 14 amino acids long. Unmatched junction bases numbered 4, after V lost 5 bases and J lost 2 bases. The CDR3 here is CASSSGTGTYEQYF. DNA for the CDR3: TGTGCCAGCAGTTCCGGGACAGGGACCTACGAGCAGTACTTC.

This chain joins TRBV7-9 and TRBJ1-2; the D is unclear. The CDR3 loop spans 13 amino acids. Germline-derived CDR1 and CDR2 are SEHNR and FQNEAQ (reference sequence). Trimming left V 1 base short and J 2 bases short, with 5 bases between. The CDR3 loop reads CASSLDGNYGYTF. The CDR3 DNA is TGTGCCAGCAGCTTAGACGGCAACTATGGCTACACCTTC.